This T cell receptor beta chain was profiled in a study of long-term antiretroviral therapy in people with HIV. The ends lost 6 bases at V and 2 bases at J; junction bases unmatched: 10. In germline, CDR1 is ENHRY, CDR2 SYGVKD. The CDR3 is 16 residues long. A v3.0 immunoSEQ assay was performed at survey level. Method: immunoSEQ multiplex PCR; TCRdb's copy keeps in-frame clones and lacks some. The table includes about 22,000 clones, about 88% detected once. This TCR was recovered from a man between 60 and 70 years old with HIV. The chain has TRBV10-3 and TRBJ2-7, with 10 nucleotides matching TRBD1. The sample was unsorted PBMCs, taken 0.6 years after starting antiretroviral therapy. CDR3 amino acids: CAIRSTGTGETYEQYF. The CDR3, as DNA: TGTGCCATCAGATCCACGGGGACAGGGGAAACCTACGAGCAGTACTTC.